This T cell receptor (beta chain) was documented in a study of cytotoxic CD8 clonotypes in ibrutinib-treated CLL. The protocol was immunoSEQ multiplex PCR, while the TCRdb copy is restricted to in-frame clones and leaves out a portion. The sample records roughly 70,000 clones, just over 90% being singletons. The CDR3 runs to 16 residues. Trimming removed 0 bases at V and 4 bases at J, with 13 bases between. The germline gives CDR1 LNHDA, CDR2 SQIVND (reference sequence). V gene TRBV19 combines with J gene TRBJ1-5, with D unclear. This specimen consisted of PBMCs, obtained after 12 months of ibrutinib treatment. The sequence derives from a human donor with chronic lymphocytic leukemia. This CDR3 reads CASSIDLSRKNQPQHF. The CDR3 region has the DNA TGTGCCAGTAGTATAGATCTATCCAGGAAAAATCAGCCCCAGCATTTT.